This T cell receptor beta chain derives from a study of blood T cell repertoires in COVID-19. The overall study: T cells, B-cell-depleted T cells, or PBMCs provided the cDNA or gDNA that served as material.

Data came from immunoSEQ multiplex PCR; TCRdb stores just in-frame clones and leaves some out. The sample lists about 190,000 clones, approximately 91% occurring once. The CDR3 is made up of 16 amino acids. Trimming removed 11 bases at V and 7 bases at J, with 24 bases between. Looked up from germline, CDR1 is SNHLY and CDR2 is FYNNEI. The receptor was derived from a woman in her thirties or forties who had recovered from COVID-19. Source material: peripheral blood. This chain links TRBV2 with TRBJ1-6; D perhaps matches TRBD1 (6 bases). CDR3 bases: TGTGCCGCGCCAAGGGAAAGGGGGAATAGGAATTCACCCCTCCACTTT. It specifies CAAPRERGNRNSPLHF.